This TCR beta chain was recorded in a study of beta chain features in type 1 diabetes. Broader study findings: Although PCR might favor shorter templates, it would do so equally in patients and controls. A moderate, significant TCRB CDR3 shortening appeared in type 1 diabetes across four CD4+ subsets. For patients, the naive, central memory and Treg TCRB repertoires appeared more alike than for healthy donors.

Sequenced material consisted of expressed TCRB transcripts (all of the isolated RNA was reverse transcribed). Data came from immunoSEQ multiplex PCR; TCRdb stores just in-frame clones and leaves some out. The profile shows tens of thousands of clones, around 70% of them singletons. Losses at the gene ends were 10 bases for V and 3 bases for J; bases not matched to a gene: 5. From germline, CDR1 is ENHRY and CDR2 SYGVKD. This CDR3 region has 14 residues. Regarding this clone: Antigen: not known.

Material: Tregs from blood. The sequence was obtained from a woman under 30 with type 1 diabetes. V usage is TRBV10-3 and J usage is TRBJ2-1; 11 positions match TRBD2. Written as DNA, the CDR3 is TGTGCCACCAGACTAGCGGGAAACTACAATGAGCAGTTCTTC. It specifies CATRLAGNYNEQFF.